The rows below give T cell receptor beta chains drawn from one sample of a study of tumor-infiltrating lymphocytes in primary liver carcinoma. From the multiplex PCR reads, TCRdb called clonotypes with MiXCR, one entry per CDR3 protein. The table lists almost 200,000 distinct CDR3 sequences, approximately 65% of them singletons. Material: peripheral blood. The receptors were gathered from a woman aged 55-70 years with primary liver carcinoma and hepatitis B virus infection. Each CDR3 is given with its conserved first and last residue. D genes are given only for firm matches. Where a row states a size, it is once, few, many or the class of an expanded clone; other rows omit it.

CDR3 length,clone size,V gene,D gene,J gene,CDR3 protein
14,.,TRBV11-2,.,TRBJ1-1,CASTRGGENIEAFF
15,.,TRBV29-1,TRBD2,TRBJ2-3,CSVPGLAGSTYTQYF
18,few,TRBV5-1,TRBD2,TRBJ2-1,CASSLFGLAGVGSNEQFF
15,.,TRBV11-2,.,TRBJ1-2,CTSSPRQTENYDYTF
16,many,TRBV6-2/TRBV6-3,.,TRBJ1-4,CASSYGMGATNEKLFF
15,.,TRBV11-2,.,TRBJ1-4,CASSMAGVKNEKQFF
13,many,TRBV4-1,.,TRBJ2-2,CASSFVGTGELFF
11,.,TRBV4-1,.,TRBJ2-1,CSVTTVDEQFF
14,many,TRBV6-6,.,TRBJ2-7,CASSQQSPPGISDF
15,.,TRBV6-5,.,TRBJ2-2,CTSRLSATNTGELFF
15,.,TRBV5-6,.,TRBJ1-4,CASGLDRLSDEKLFF
15,.,TRBV5-4,TRBD2,TRBJ2-7,CASSSVSGGGYEQYF
13,.,TRBV7-3,.,TRBJ2-1,CASSLTNRDEQFF
14,.,TRBV29-1,.,TRBJ2-7,CSVVRGTNSYKQYF
16,few,TRBV28,TRBD2,TRBJ2-5,CASSPGGTSGSPGGVF
13,.,TRBV11-2,.,TRBJ2-5,CASSRSPQETLYF
15,.,TRBV7-9,.,TRBJ1-1,CAKSLADGMNTEAFF
16,.,TRBV4-2,.,TRBJ2-1,CASGQEVVGSYNEQFF
15,.,TRBV10-2,TRBD2,TRBJ2-5,CASSQTSGHQETQYF
13,.,TRBV11-2,.,TRBJ2-4,CASSTRVGNIQYF
15,.,TRBV11-2,.,TRBJ2-4,CTSSLPGIARNIQYF
15,.,TRBV11-2,TRBD1,TRBJ2-1,CASSLGQGVLNDQFF
14,.,TRBV13,.,TRBJ2-5,CASSLRGEKETQYF
13,few,TRBV5-1,TRBD1,TRBJ1-1,CASSFTLDRGTFF
14,.,TRBV13,TRBD2,TRBJ2-7,CASSLLAGGEEQYF
14,once,TRBV29-1,.,TRBJ1-2,CRIDPGRGDYGYTF
11,.,TRBV5-4,.,TRBJ1-1,CASSYQGGAFF
17,.,TRBV11-1,TRBD1,TRBJ1-1,CASSHRDRVSGFSEAFF
13,.,TRBV12-3/TRBV12-4,.,TRBJ2-7,CASTMRGYYEQYF
13,.,TRBV29-1,.,TRBJ2-5,CSAYSGFQETQNF
15,.,TRBV7-9,.,TRBJ1-1,CASSLFPRVNTEAFF
13,many,TRBV12-3/TRBV12-4,.,TRBJ1-3,CASSVNSGNTIYF